Below, 24 T cell receptor beta chains from the same sample are listed, as sequenced in a study of cytomegalovirus exposure and HLA in healthy donors. 13 Jbeta primers and 60 Vbeta primers were used for the PCR. Measured with immunoSEQ multiplex PCR; TCRdb has only the in-frame clones, and not every one. The sample records about 200,000 clones, around 77% being singletons. Sequenced: PBMCs. These receptors came from a woman aged 25-40 years in good health and CMV-seronegative.

This clone appeared a few times. The chain links TRBV7-2 to TRBJ2-5; possibly TRBD2 for D (6 bases). In germline, CDR1 is SGHTA, CDR2 FQGNSA. The CDR3 has 14 amino acids. The V end lost 4 bases, the J end lost 2 bases, and 11 bases lay between the germline ends. CDR3 loop: CASSSSGEQETQYF. The CDR3 bases are TGTGCCAGCAGCTCCTCGGGGGAACAAGAGACCCAGTACTTC. Looking up the rest from reference TRBV7-2 and TRBJ2-5 gives the full variable domain: GAGVSQSPSNKVTEKGKDVELRCDPISGHTALYWYRQSLGQGLEFLIYFQGNSAPDKSGLPSDRFSAERTGGSVSTLTIQRTQQEDSAVYLCASSSSGEQETQYFGPGTRLLVL.

The V call is TRBV19, the J call TRBJ1-2; D is undetermined. Germline loops: CDR1 LNHDA, CDR2 SQIVND (reference sequence). The CDR3 totals 15 residues. V was cut by 3 bases and J by 2 bases, with 13 bases left in between. This CDR3 reads CASSIVVTNNYGYTF. The CDR3 nucleotides read TGTGCCAGTAGTATCGTCGTCACAAACAACTATGGCTACACCTTC. Using reference TRBV19 and TRBJ1-2 for the parts outside the CDR3, the full variable domain is DGGITQSPKYLFRKEGQNVTLSCEQNLNHDAMYWYRQDPGQGLRLIYYSQIVNDFQKGDIAEGYSVSREKKESFPLTVTSAQKNPTAFYLCASSIVVTNNYGYTFGSGTRLTVV.

This clone has more than one count but fewer than ten. The chain uses TRBV7-8 and TRBJ1-6; D uncertain. Trimming removed 1 base from V and 16 bases from J, with 8 bases in between. This CDR3 contains 11 residues. Germline V gene sequence: CDR1 SGHVS, CDR2 FQNEAQ. The CDR3 protein is CASSLDVALHF. Written as DNA, the CDR3 is TGTGCCAGCAGCTTAGATGTAGCTCTCCACTTT.

A word on this clone: The junction shows a germline mismatch at one end, possibly a read error. The rearrangement links TRBV7-9 to TRBJ1-4, with 8 nucleotides matching TRBD1. The CDR3 is 14 residues long. Per the germline V gene, CDR1 is SEHNR and CDR2 is FQNEAQ (reference sequence). In nucleotides, the CDR3 is TGTTCCAGCAGCCGAGGACAGGGAAATGAAAAACTGTTTTTT. Its translation is CSSSRGQGNEKLFF.

The CDR3 DNA follows: TGTGCCAGCACCGCCAGTGGTGGTTTCTCCTACGAGCAGTACTTC. Protein: CASTASGGFSYEQYF. V gene TRBV6-1 combines with J gene TRBJ2-7, with D unclear. Germline CDR1 and CDR2: MNHNS and SASEGT. The CDR3 totals 15 residues. The ends were cut back, 7 bases at V and 0 bases at J, with 16 bases in the middle.

This clone was seen a handful of times. One junction end disagrees with the germline gene, perhaps due to a read error. This rearrangement joins TRBV2 to TRBJ1-2; D may be TRBD1 (6 bases). CDR3 size: 14 residues. Germline V gene data show CDR1 as SNHLY and CDR2 as FYNNEI. The CDR3 sequence is CASSGDGGGYGYPF. The CDR3 DNA reads TGTGCCAGCAGTGGGGATGGGGGGGGCTATGGCTACCCCTTC. The full variable domain, completed using reference TRBV2 and TRBJ1-2, is EPEVTQTPSHQVTQMGQEVILRCVPISNHLYFYWYRQILGQKVEFLVSFYNNEISEKSEIFDDQFSVERPDGSNFTLKIRSTKLEDSAMYFCASSGDGGGYGYPFGSGTRLTVV.

A few counts support this clone. The gene calls are TRBV14 and TRBJ1-5; D unclear. CDR1 is SGHDN, CDR2 FVKESK, per germline. The germline V and J ends were trimmed by 2 bases and 4 bases, with 6 bases remaining between them. The CDR3 has 13 amino acids. CDR3 DNA sequence: TGTGCCAGCAGCCAACAGGTGAATCAGCCCCAGCATTTT. It is translated as CASSQQVNQPQHF.

The V call is TRBV7-8, the J call TRBJ1-1, with D possibly TRBD1 on 6 matching bases. CDR3 size: 15 residues. From germline, CDR1 is SGHVS and CDR2 FQNEAQ. V was clipped by 2 bases and J by 3 bases, with 13 bases between them. The CDR3: CASSLSGGLDTEAFF. DNA of the CDR3: TGTGCCAGCAGCTTATCCGGGGGGCTGGACACTGAAGCTTTCTTT.

This CDR3 reads CAWSVRLLPTELFF. The DNA for the CDR3 is TGTGCCTGGAGTGTACGACTTCTCCCGACCGAGCTGTTTTTT. The chain joins TRBV30 to TRBJ2-2; D uncertain. The CDR3 spans 14 residues. The germline gives CDR1 GTSNPN, CDR2 SVGIG (reference sequence). Trimming took off 0 bases at V and 11 bases at J, with 16 bases between the two ends.

This clone was recorded once. The chain employs TRBV5-6 and TRBJ1-4; no reliable D call. V lost 3 bases to trimming and J lost 7 bases, with 10 bases between them. The CDR3 spans 13 residues. Germline CDR1 reads SGHDT; CDR2 reads YYEEEE. In DNA form, the CDR3 reads TGTGCCAGCAGCTACCTTCGAGGTGAAAAACTGTTTTTT. It is translated as CASSYLRGEKLFF.

The V and J genes are TRBV25-1 and TRBJ2-2, with 7 bases fitting TRBD1. The junction had 4 bases not matched to a gene; V was cut back by 5 bases and J by 1 base. The germline gives CDR1 MGHDK, CDR2 SYGVNS. The CDR3 covers 15 residues. DNA for the CDR3: TGTGCCAGCAGTACTAGGACAGGGAACACCGGGGAGCTGTTTTTT. It translates to CASSTRTGNTGELFF.

With regard to this clone: At one boundary the junction diverges from the germline segment, which might be a read error. The V and J genes are TRBV9 and TRBJ1-2, with D maybe TRBD1 (6 bases). This CDR3 has 13 amino acids. Per germline, CDR1 SGDLS and CDR2 YYNGEE. The CDR3 sequence is CASSVEGVYGYPF. CDR3 bases: TGTGCCAGCAGCGTAGAGGGGGTCTATGGCTACCCCTTC.

The gene calls are TRBV5-6 and TRBJ2-7; a possible D gene is TRBD1 (5 bases). CDR1 is SGHDT and CDR2 is YYEEEE in the germline V gene. There are 16 residues in the CDR3. V was trimmed by 3 bases and J by 8 bases, leaving 24 bases between them. The CDR3 DNA follows: TGTGCCAGCAGCTCCTTTGGGGAACAGGATTCTACGAAGCAGTACTTC. Translation: CASSSFGEQDSTKQYF.

The J gene is TRBJ1-1, the V gene TRBV7-2; 7 nucleotides match TRBD1. The CDR3 loop spans 14 amino acids. V trimming: 4 bases; J trimming: 7 bases; junction bases outside the gene matches: 9. Germline V CDR1 and CDR2: SGHTA, FQGNSA. CDR3 protein: CASSYKTGLGEAFF. CDR3 in DNA: TGTGCCAGCAGCTATAAGACAGGGTTGGGTGAAGCTTTCTTT. The variable domain in full, with the rest retrieved from reference TRBV7-2 and TRBJ1-1, is GAGVSQSPSNKVTEKGKDVELRCDPISGHTALYWYRQSLGQGLEFLIYFQGNSAPDKSGLPSDRFSAERTGGSVSTLTIQRTQQEDSAVYLCASSYKTGLGEAFFGQGTRLTVV.

This clone was seen a handful of times. The rearrangement links TRBV7-2 to TRBJ1-2; TRBD1 agrees at 7 bases. Germline CDR1 is SGHTA and CDR2 is FQGNSA. V gave up 5 bases and J gave up 4 bases; unmatched junction bases: 10. This CDR3 is built from 15 residues. Written as DNA, the CDR3 is TGTGCCAGCAGCCCAGATGACAGGGTGAGCTATGGCTACACCTTC. This encodes CASSPDDRVSYGYTF. Combining the CDR3 with reference TRBV7-2 and TRBJ1-2 gives the whole variable domain GAGVSQSPSNKVTEKGKDVELRCDPISGHTALYWYRQSLGQGLEFLIYFQGNSAPDKSGLPSDRFSAERTGGSVSTLTIQRTQQEDSAVYLCASSPDDRVSYGYTFGSGTRLTVV.

V is TRBV18 and J is TRBJ2-7, with D unclear. The CDR3 consists of 12 residues. V lost 0 bases to trimming and J lost 6 bases, with 6 bases between them. Germline CDR1 KGHSH, CDR2 LQKENI. The CDR3 coding sequence is TGTGCCAGCTCACCACCATCAGGCGAGCAGTACTTC. It translates to CASSPPSGEQYF.

This clone appeared a few times. The V gene is TRBV29-1, the J gene TRBJ2-5, with D possibly TRBD2 on 5 matching bases. V was shortened by 3 bases and J by 5 bases, with 13 bases between the two germline ends. Germline CDR1 and CDR2: SQVTM and ANQGSEA. The CDR3 runs to 13 residues. The CDR3 region has the DNA TGCAGCGTTGAGAGGACTCAAGCGGAGACCCAGTACTTC. Translated, it gives CSVERTQAETQYF.

This clone occurred once. The gene calls are TRBV7-2 and TRBJ2-3; 7 bases match TRBD1. CDR3 length: 15 residues. V gave up 5 bases and J gave up 0 bases; unmatched junction bases: 5. Germline loops: CDR1 SGHTA, CDR2 FQGNSA. The CDR3 DNA reads TGTGCCAGCAGCGGGGACAGACTTAGCACAGATACGCAGTATTTT. Translating gives CASSGDRLSTDTQYF.

This chain links TRBV5-1 with TRBJ2-3; the match to TRBD1 covers 10 bases. There are 15 residues in the CDR3. Germline CDR1 reads SGHRS; CDR2 reads YFSETQ. The J segment lost 4 bases and the V segment lost 7 bases, leaving 9 bases of the junction unmatched. CDR3 in DNA: TGCGCCAGCTCCCGGACAGGGGGTTTCGCAGATACGCAGTATTTT. Translating gives CASSRTGGFADTQYF.

This clone was seen once. V and J are TRBV28 and TRBJ2-1, with TRBD2 matching 7 bases. The CDR3 loop spans 13 amino acids. V trimming: 3 bases; J trimming: 7 bases; junction bases outside the gene matches: 3. In germline, CDR1 is MDHEN, CDR2 SYDVKM. The CDR3 reads CASSLGGRNEQFF. The CDR3 coding sequence is TGTGCCAGCAGTTTGGGCGGGAGAAATGAGCAGTTCTTC. Variable domain in full (rest from reference TRBV28 and TRBJ2-1): DVKVTQSSRYLVKRTGEKVFLECVQDMDHENMFWYRQDPGLGLRLIYFSYDVKMKEKGDIPEGYSVSREKKERFSLILESASTNQTSMYLCASSLGGRNEQFFGPGTRLTVL.

The rearrangement joins TRBV18 to TRBJ2-2; a weak D match, TRBD2 (6 bases). Between the trimmed V and J ends, which lost 2 bases and 1 base, there was a span of 8 bases. The CDR3 totals 15 residues. CDR1 and CDR2 (germline): KGHSH, LQKENI. The CDR3 reads CASSPGGMNTGELFF. The DNA for the CDR3 is TGTGCCAGCTCACCAGGAGGGATGAACACCGGGGAGCTGTTTTTT. The full variable domain, with the rest looked up from reference TRBV18 and TRBJ2-2, is NAGVMQNPRHLVRRRGQEARLRCSPMKGHSHVYWYRQLPEEGLKFMVYLQKENIIDESGMPKERFSAEFPKEGPSILRIQQVVRGDSAAYFCASSPGGMNTGELFFGEGSRLTVL.

This clone has more than one count but fewer than ten. This chain uses TRBV5-1 with TRBJ2-3; 8 positions match TRBD2. Germline trimming cut 2 bases from V and 5 bases from J; bases unmatched to any gene: 10. This CDR3 is 16 amino acids long. CDR1 is SGHRS and CDR2 is YFSETQ in the germline V gene. DNA of the CDR3: TGCGCCAGCAGCTTTCCAATAGCGGGACTTGGAGATACGCAGTATTTT. Translation: CASSFPIAGLGDTQYF.

The chain is built from TRBV2 and TRBJ1-3; no clear D. V dropped 3 bases and J dropped 0 bases, with 6 bases sitting between them. The CDR3 extends over 14 amino acids. The germline V gene encodes CDR1 SNHLY and CDR2 FYNNEI. CDR3 coding DNA: TGTGCCAGCAGTGAGTCCTTCTCTGGAAACACCATATATTTT. Protein product: CASSESFSGNTIYF.

CDR3 sequence reads: CASSPQGANTGELFF. The CDR3 nucleotides are TGCGCCAGCAGCCCACAGGGGGCTAACACCGGGGAGCTGTTTTTT. This chain joins TRBV4-1 and TRBJ2-2; 9 positions match TRBD1. The V and J ends lost 4 bases and 2 bases, in that order; junction bases with no gene match: 2. Per the germline V gene, CDR1 is MGHRA and CDR2 is YSYEKL. This CDR3 is built from 15 residues.